The clone carrying this T cell receptor beta chain was detected a few times. V was cut by 5 bases and J by 3 bases, with 11 bases left in between. There are 14 residues in the CDR3. Looked up from germline, CDR1 is SGHNT and CDR2 is YYREEE (reference sequence). This sample stems from a study of cytomegalovirus exposure and HLA in healthy donors. The PCR contained 60 Vbeta and 13 Jbeta primers. Sequenced by immunoSEQ multiplex PCR; TCRdb stores in-frame clones only, minus some. The sample has about 150,000 clones; more than 60% are singletons. This TCR was recovered from a male donor in good health and CMV-seronegative. Material: PBMCs. This rearrangement joins TRBV5-4 to TRBJ1-4; D might be TRBD1 (5 bases). The CDR3, as DNA: TGTGCCAGCAGGCAGGGTCTGGCTAATGAAAAACTGTTTTTT. Residues: CASRQGLANEKLFF. Drawing the rest from reference TRBV5-4 and TRBJ1-4, the complete variable domain is ETGVTQSPTHLIKTRGQQVTLRCSSQSGHNTVSWYQQALGQGPQFIFQYYREEENGRGNFPPRFSGLQFPNYSSELNVNALELDDSALYLCASRQGLANEKLFFGSGTQLSVL.